This T cell receptor (beta chain) was obtained from a study of blood T cell repertoires in COVID-19. The participants were between about 18 and 95 years old and came from 24 US areas. Donors in Cohort 3 who had recovered were those with two negative PCRs, healthcare professional clearance, or resolution of their symptoms. Original handling: Quantification of nucleated cells was approximated via reference gene primer amplification. The data were produced by immunoSEQ multiplex PCR, yet TCRdb's version contains in-frame clones alone and is incomplete. That table is the source of V, J and clone size, and D and trimming were worked out from the DNA. Of 150,000 to 200,000 clones in the sample, 65% to 85% are singletons; the top ten hold about 5.6%. This CDR3 has 15 residues. Looked up from germline, CDR1 is SGHTA and CDR2 is FQGTGA. The V gene lost 5 bases and the J gene lost 0 bases, with 11 bases spanning the gap.

The TCR originated in a man between 35 and 55 years old who had recovered from COVID-19. The gene calls are TRBV7-3 and TRBJ1-3; D uncertain. What was sequenced was PBMCs or T cells enriched from blood (not recorded which). CDR3 sequence: CASSPGGTSGNTIYF. CDR3 bases: TGTGCCAGCAGCCCCGGCGGTACCTCTGGAAACACCATATATTTT.